These T cell receptor beta chains were read from a single sample in a study of tumor and adjacent non-tumor tissue in lung cancer. TCRdb re-called the multiplex PCR reads through MiXCR, storing one row per CDR3 protein. The profile shows about 80,000 distinct CDR3 sequences, 80% to 90% of them singletons. Sequenced input: distant non-tumor lung tissue. These receptors all stem from a man in his sixties with non-small cell lung cancer. Each CDR3 is given with its conserved first and last residue. The D gene is left open where the match is weak. Size tells how often a clone was seen (once, few, many) or the class of an expanded clone, and some rows leave it out.

TRBV28	NA	NA	TRBJ1-1	CASVLWGAEAFF
TRBV6-1	NA	NA	TRBJ1-2	CTSQGQYNYGYTF
TRBV5-1	NA	few	TRBJ2-1	CASSLAGGSPSLGEQFF
TRBV6-1	TRBD2	medium-sized	TRBJ2-1	CASSDAAGGHNEQFF
TRBV6-1	NA	NA	TRBJ1-5	CVGSGHNSNQPQHF
TRBV6-4	TRBD1	NA	TRBJ1-6	CASRAQGDFNSPLHF
TRBV29-1	TRBD2	NA	TRBJ2-2	CSMTGTSGFTRELFF
TRBV7-9	NA	NA	TRBJ2-3	CASSWDPDTQYF
TRBV7-9	NA	NA	TRBJ1-2	CASSFETNYGYIF
TRBV6-6	TRBD2	NA	TRBJ2-5	CASSYSGCGRARETQYF
TRBV29-1	TRBD1	NA	TRBJ1-3	CSVESPGRDSGNTIYF
TRBV4-2	TRBD1	NA	TRBJ1-6	CPSRHSLGTGLGNSPLHF
TRBV6-5	TRBD1	NA	TRBJ1-1	CTSSYRGTERNTEAFF
TRBV6-5	NA	NA	TRBJ1-5	CASSYLQGSDQPHHF
TRBV20-1	NA	once	TRBJ1-6	CSARDTGWYNSLLHF
TRBV4-2	TRBD2	NA	TRBJ2-2	CDSSQETSGGVNTGELFF
TRBV11-2	NA	once	TRBJ2-6	CARSPISGANELTF
TRBV30	NA	NA	TRBJ1-2	CAWIRTMNYGYTF
TRBV11-2	TRBD2	NA	TRBJ2-3	CTNSFFLAVADTRYF
TRBV4-2	NA	NA	TRBJ2-5	CASRQEAEETQYF
TRBV11-2	NA	NA	TRBJ2-5	CGSSPKGQTQYF
TRBV29-1	NA	NA	TRBJ2-6	CSVGVVTGPGANLLTF
TRBV13	NA	NA	TRBJ2-2	CASSRLAGELVF
TRBV10-2	TRBD2	many	TRBJ2-1	CAAAGLAGGAYSEQFF
TRBV11-1	NA	NA	TRBJ1-4	CANSPRREASEKLFF
TRBV5-4	NA	NA	TRBJ2-2	CASSLDGQRQTNTGVLFF
TRBV29-1	NA	medium-sized	TRBJ2-1	CSVELLAGVNEQFF
TRBV20-1	TRBD2	NA	TRBJ2-7	CSAAFVTSGLSEQYF
TRBV6-2/TRBV6-3	TRBD2	NA	TRBJ2-7	CASSFSKLAGGAYEQYF
TRBV12-3/TRBV12-4	NA	NA	TRBJ2-5	CASDHGGGSETQYF